These T cell receptor beta chains were read from a single sample in a study of T cells in Graves' hyperthyroidism and ophthalmopathy. TCRdb reanalysed the multiplex PCR reads using MiXCR and keeps one entry per CDR3 protein. The sample lists around 340,000 distinct CDR3 sequences; approximately 18% were seen once. The sample comprised blood. These receptors all come from a woman aged 40 to 49 with Graves' ophthalmopathy. Each CDR3 is given with its conserved first and last residue. D genes are given only for firm matches. Rows give clone size only sometimes, using once, few, many, or a class for an expanded clone.

CASSRPTSLGGRRYEQYF	TGTGCCAGCAGCCGCCCGACAAGTTTAGGCGGGCGTCGGTACGAGCAGTACTTC	many	.	TRBV28	TRBJ2-7
CASSPDHYSNQPQHF	TGTGCCAGCAGTCCCGACCATTATAGCAATCAGCCCCAGCATTTT	many	.	TRBV27	TRBJ1-5
CASSLSAEYYEQYF	TGCGCCAGCAGCTTGTCCGCAGAATACTACGAGCAGTACTTC	many	.	TRBV5-1	TRBJ2-7
CASSSADRAAQYF	TGTGCCAGCAGCTCCGCTGACAGGGCGGCCCAGTACTTC	many	TRBD1	TRBV7-8	TRBJ2-5
CASSQMGAGGTEAFF	TGTGCCAGCAGTCAAATGGGGGCAGGAGGGACTGAAGCTTTCTTT	many	.	TRBV6-1	TRBJ1-1
CASREGNYGYTF	TGCGCCAGCAGGGAAGGGAACTATGGCTACACCTTC	many	.	TRBV5-1	TRBJ1-2
CASSQDRASLREQYF	TGTGCCAGCAGCCAGGACAGGGCGAGTCTCCGAGAGCAGTACTTC	many	TRBD1	TRBV6-1	TRBJ2-7
CASSPGIRNQPQHF	TGTGCCAGCAGCCCAGGGATACGCAATCAGCCCCAGCATTTT	few	.	TRBV3-1	TRBJ1-5
CSAPSGSSYEQYF	TGCAGTGCTCCTAGCGGGAGCTCCTACGAGCAGTACTTC	many	TRBD2	TRBV20-1	TRBJ2-7
CASSSASGTAPISPQHF	TGTGCCAGCAGTTCGGCCTCAGGGACAGCACCAATCAGTCCCCAGCATTTT	many	TRBD1	TRBV28	TRBJ1-5
CASSLLGETEAFF	TGTGCCAGCAGCTTATTAGGGGAGACTGAAGCTTTCTTT	many	.	TRBV7-3	TRBJ1-1
CASSVGTGGAGTEAFF	TGTGCCAGCAGCGTCGGGACAGGGGGCGCGGGCACTGAAGCTTTCTTT	.	TRBD1	TRBV9	TRBJ1-1
CASSLDRVPTGELFF	TGTGCCAGCAGCTTGGACAGGGTCCCTACCGGGGAGCTGTTTTTT	many	TRBD1	TRBV7-2	TRBJ2-2
CASTRQGASAGELFF	TGTGCCAGCACCAGACAGGGTGCGTCCGCCGGGGAGCTGTTTTTT	many	TRBD1	TRBV6-1	TRBJ2-2
CSVNWNTEAFF	TGCAGCGTAAATTGGAACACTGAAGCTTTCTTT	many	.	TRBV29-1	TRBJ1-1
CSVEGIQGAIYEQYF	TGCAGCGTTGAGGGTATCCAGGGGGCAATCTACGAGCAGTACTTC	many	TRBD1	TRBV29-1	TRBJ2-7
CASGDYIGKTDTQYF	TGTGCCAGCGGTGATTATATAGGGAAAACAGATACGCAGTATTTT	few	.	TRBV6-1	TRBJ2-3
CASRGLWETNEKLFF	TGTGCCAGCAGAGGCCTCTGGGAAACTAATGAAAAACTGTTTTTT	many	.	TRBV27	TRBJ1-4
CASRHTEGIGNTEAFF	TGTGCTAGTCGACACACCGAAGGCATCGGGAACACTGAAGCTTTCTTT	.	.	TRBV12-5	TRBJ1-1
CASSVGLGGGNQETQYF	TGTGCCAGCAGCGTAGGTCTTGGGGGAGGGAACCAAGAGACCCAGTACTTC	many	TRBD2	TRBV9	TRBJ2-5
CASSYTGKNTGELFF	TGTGCCAGCAGTTACACCGGGAAGAACACCGGGGAGCTGTTTTTT	many	.	TRBV6-5	TRBJ2-2
CATSDLGRDYTGELFF	TGTGCCACCAGTGATTTGGGCAGGGATTACACCGGGGAGCTGTTTTTT	.	.	TRBV24-1	TRBJ2-2
CSAIKTGLDNSPLHF	TGCAGTGCTATAAAGACAGGGTTGGATAATTCACCCCTCCACTTT	many	TRBD1	TRBV20-1	TRBJ1-6
CASSLNTGFGYEQYF	TGTGCCAGCAGTTTAAATACAGGGTTTGGCTACGAGCAGTACTTC	many	.	TRBV28	TRBJ2-7
CASSENTPNTGELFF	TGTGCCAGCAGCGAAAACACGCCGAACACCGGGGAGCTGTTTTTT	many	.	TRBV7-6	TRBJ2-2
CASSQDGTGGNYGYTF	TGCGCCAGCAGCCAAGATGGGACAGGGGGCAACTATGGCTACACCTTC	many	TRBD1	TRBV4-1	TRBJ1-2
CASSERPGGEQYF	TGTGCCAGCAGTGAACGGCCAGGGGGTGAGCAGTACTTC	many	TRBD1	TRBV2	TRBJ2-7
CASSRRGVGPNTEALF	TGTGCCAGCAGCCGCAGGGGTGTGGGGCCTAACACTGAAGCTCTCTTT	many	.	TRBV28	TRBJ1-1
CASSLWAEEGTEAFF	TGTGCCAGCAGTTTATGGGCAGAAGAAGGAACTGAAGCTTTCTTT	.	.	TRBV28	TRBJ1-1
CASPPGYEQFF	TGTGCCAGCCCCCCCGGGTATGAGCAGTTCTTC	few	.	TRBV2	TRBJ2-1
CASSVDHSWDRDGYTF	TGTGCCAGCAGTGTGGACCATAGTTGGGACAGGGATGGCTACACCTTC	many	TRBD1	TRBV25-1	TRBJ1-2
CASSAGNLYEQYF	TGTGCCAGCAGTGCCGGGAACCTCTACGAGCAGTACTTC	many	.	TRBV12-3/TRBV12-4	TRBJ2-7
CASSLGLGGGEQFF	TGTGCCAGCAGCTTGGGACTAGGAGGTGGCGAGCAGTTCTTC	.	TRBD2	TRBV11-2	TRBJ2-1
CASAPRGLTYEQYF	TGTGCCAGCGCGCCGAGGGGACTGACCTACGAGCAGTACTTC	many	.	TRBV14	TRBJ2-7
CATSSGGQIESGNTIYF	TGTGCCACCAGCAGCGGGGGACAGATAGAATCTGGAAACACCATATATTTT	many	TRBD1	TRBV15	TRBJ1-3
CASSDGQGYSYEQYF	TGTGCCAGCAGCGACGGACAGGGCTACTCCTACGAGCAGTACTTC	many	TRBD1	TRBV7-9	TRBJ2-7
CASSRWGASSGANVLTF	TGTGCCAGCAGTCGTTGGGGGGCCAGCTCTGGGGCCAACGTCCTGACTTTC	many	.	TRBV28	TRBJ2-6